This TCR beta chain is drawn from a study of B cell selection in AIRE deficiency. Whole-study results and caveats: Patient Tconv cells held about 28% of Treg sequences shared by healthy donors.

Sequencing used immunoSEQ multiplex PCR; TCRdb keeps in-frame clones, though not all of them. The sample carries around 19,000 clones, more than 95% recorded once. This CDR3 is built from 15 residues. V lost 0 bases and J 2 bases, leaving 9 bases between the germline ends. In germline, CDR1 is SGDLS, CDR2 YYNGEE. The sorted conventional CD4 T cells were gated as CD4+CD127+. This clone was recorded once. The antigen remains undetermined. The chain is built from TRBV9 and TRBJ2-1; possible D gene TRBD2, 6 bases. The specimen was conventional CD4+ T cells sorted from PBMCs. This clonotype was sampled from a human donor with AIRE deficiency. CDR3 in amino acids: CASSVGRGPYNEQFF. The CDR3 DNA reads as TGTGCCAGCAGCGTAGGGAGGGGTCCCTACAATGAGCAGTTCTTC.